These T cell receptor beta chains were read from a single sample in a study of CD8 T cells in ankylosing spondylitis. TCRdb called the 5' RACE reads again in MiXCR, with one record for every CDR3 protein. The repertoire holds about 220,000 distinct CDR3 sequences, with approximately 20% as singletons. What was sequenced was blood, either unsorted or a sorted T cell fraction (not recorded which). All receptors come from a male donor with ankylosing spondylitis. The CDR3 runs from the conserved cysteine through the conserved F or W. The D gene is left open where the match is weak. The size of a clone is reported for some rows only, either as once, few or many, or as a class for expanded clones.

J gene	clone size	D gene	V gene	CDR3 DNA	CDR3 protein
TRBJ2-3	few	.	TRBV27	TGTGCCAGCAGGCGAGGGTCCGAAGATACGCAGTATTTT	CASRRGSEDTQYF
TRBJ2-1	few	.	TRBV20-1	TGCAGTGCTAGAGCCATACGGGACTCCAGCCCCAATGAGCAGTTCTTC	CSARAIRDSSPNEQFF
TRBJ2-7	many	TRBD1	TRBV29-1	TGCAGCGTTGAGGGGACAGGGGAGGACTACGAGCAGTACTTC	CSVEGTGEDYEQYF
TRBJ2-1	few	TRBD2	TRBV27	TGTGCCAGCAGTTTCGGACTAGCGTTAGCCGGGGAGCAGTTCTTC	CASSFGLALAGEQFF
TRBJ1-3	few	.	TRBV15	TGTGCCACCAGCAGCGTGGGACGGCTCTCTGGAAACACCATATATTTT	CATSSVGRLSGNTIYF
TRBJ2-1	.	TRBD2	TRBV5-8	TGTGCCATCTCGGGGACTACCAGCTCCTACAATGAGCAGTTCTTC	CAISGTTSSYNEQFF
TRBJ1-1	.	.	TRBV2	TGTGCCAGCAGACCGGGGCCCACTGAAGCTTTCTTT	CASRPGPTEAFF
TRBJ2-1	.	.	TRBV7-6	TGTGCCAGCAGCTTAGAGAGAAGGGAGCAGTTCTTC	CASSLERREQFF
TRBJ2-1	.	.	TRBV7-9	TGTGCCAGCAGCTTAGGGCAGGGAACGAGGAATGAGCAGTTCTTC	CASSLGQGTRNEQFF
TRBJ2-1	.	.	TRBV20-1	TGCAGTGCAAGGGGGCGGGGAGACTACAATGAGCAGTTCTTC	CSARGRGDYNEQFF
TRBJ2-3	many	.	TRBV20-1	TGCAGTGCTAGAGATCAAATTATGGTCTACTTAAGCACAGATACGCAGTATTTT	CSARDQIMVYLSTDTQYF
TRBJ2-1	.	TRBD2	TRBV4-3	TGCGCCAGCAGCCAAGGGTCTAGCGGAGGGGCCTATGAGCAGTTCTTC	CASSQGSSGGAYEQFF
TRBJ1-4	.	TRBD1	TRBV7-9	TGTGCCAGCAGCTTACCGGGACAGGGGAATGAAAAACTGTTTTTT	CASSLPGQGNEKLFF
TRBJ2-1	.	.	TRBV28	TGTGCCAGCGTGGGGCGCTCCTACAATGAGCAGTTCTTC	CASVGRSYNEQFF
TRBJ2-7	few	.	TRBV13	TGTGCCAGCAGTCCTTCAGAGGGGGAGCAGTACTTC	CASSPSEGEQYF
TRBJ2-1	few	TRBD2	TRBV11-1	TGTGCCAGCAGCTTGAGCGGGAACCACAATGAGCAGTTCTTC	CASSLSGNHNEQFF
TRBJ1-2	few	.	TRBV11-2	TGTGCCAGCAGCTTAGGGCCAGGGCCTAACTATGGCTACACCTTC	CASSLGPGPNYGYTF
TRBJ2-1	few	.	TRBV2	TGTGCCAGCAGTGAAGGACTAGTAGGCCCAACGGAGCAGTTCTTC	CASSEGLVGPTEQFF
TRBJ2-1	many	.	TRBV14	TGTGCCTGCGGGACAGTCTACAATGAGCAGTTCTTC	CACGTVYNEQFF
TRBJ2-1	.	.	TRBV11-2	TGTGCCAGCAGCCGGCCCGGGGGTAACAATGAGCAGTTCTTC	CASSRPGGNNEQFF
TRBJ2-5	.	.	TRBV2	TGTGCCAGCAGTGAAGCGGAAGAGACAGTAGAAGAGACCCAGTACTTC	CASSEAEETVEETQYF
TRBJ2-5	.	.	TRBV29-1	TGCAGCGTTCCGCTAAGGCTGCAAGAGACCCAGTACTTC	CSVPLRLQETQYF
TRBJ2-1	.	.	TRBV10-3	TGTGCCATCAGCGACTGGCCCAATGAGCAGTTCTTC	CAISDWPNEQFF
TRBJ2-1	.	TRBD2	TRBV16	TGTGCCAGCAGCCCGGCGGGGGTTTACAATGAGCAGTTCTTC	CASSPAGVYNEQFF
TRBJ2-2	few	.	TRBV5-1	TGCGCCAGCAGCTGGGGTAGCGTGAACACCGGGGAGCTGTTTTTT	CASSWGSVNTGELFF
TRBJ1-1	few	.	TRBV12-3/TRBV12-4	TGTGCCAGCTCTAACACTGAAGCTTTCTTT	CASSNTEAFF
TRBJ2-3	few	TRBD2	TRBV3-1	TGTGCCAGCAGCCAAGTGACTAGCGGGGGGGAGACAGATACGCAGTATTTT	CASSQVTSGGETDTQYF
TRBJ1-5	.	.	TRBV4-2	TGTGCCAGCAGCCAAGGAGCCGGGGTGAGCAATCAGCCCCAGCATTTT	CASSQGAGVSNQPQHF
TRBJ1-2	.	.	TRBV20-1	TGCAGTGCTAGAGAGAAGGGGCTCTATGGCTACACCTTC	CSAREKGLYGYTF
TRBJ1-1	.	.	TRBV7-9	TGTGCCAGCAGCTTGGAGGTTGATTCCATGGGGGCTGAAGCTTTCTTT	CASSLEVDSMGAEAFF
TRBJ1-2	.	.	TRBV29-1	TGCAGCGTTGAATTTGGGGGTTCCTATGGCTACACCTTC	CSVEFGGSYGYTF
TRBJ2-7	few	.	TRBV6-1	TGTGCCAGCAGTCCCACCACAGGGATGGACTCCTACGAGCAGTACTTC	CASSPTTGMDSYEQYF
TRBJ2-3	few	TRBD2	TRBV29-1	TGCAGCGTTCCCCTAGCGGGAGGTGATACGCAGTATTTT	CSVPLAGGDTQYF
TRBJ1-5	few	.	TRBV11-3	TGTGCCAGCAGCTTAGGTTCCGATAGCAATCAGCCCCAGCATTTT	CASSLGSDSNQPQHF
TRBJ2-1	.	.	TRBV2	TGTGCCAGCAGTGAACGACAGGACCCCTGGGGTACCGGGAATGAGCAGTTCTTC	CASSERQDPWGTGNEQFF
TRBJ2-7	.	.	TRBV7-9	TGTGCCAGCAGCCCCGAAGGGCCCGGGAACTACGAGCAGTACTTC	CASSPEGPGNYEQYF
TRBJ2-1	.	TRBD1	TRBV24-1	TGTGCCACCAGTGATTGGGGACAGGGTGGGTACAATGAGCAGTTCTTC	CATSDWGQGGYNEQFF
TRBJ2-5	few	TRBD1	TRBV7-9	TGTGCCAGCAGTGTGAGCTGGACAGGGGGCGAGGAGACCCAGTACTTC	CASSVSWTGGEETQYF
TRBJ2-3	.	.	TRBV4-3	TGCGCCAGCAGCCAAGAATCCAGGGTCTCCGCAGATACGCAGTATTTT	CASSQESRVSADTQYF
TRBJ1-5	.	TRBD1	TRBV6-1	TGTGCCAGCAGTGATCATCGACAGGGTTACAATCAGCCCCAGCATTTT	CASSDHRQGYNQPQHF
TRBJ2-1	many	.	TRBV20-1	TGCAGTGCCCCCGCCCCGGTCAATGAGCAGTTCTTC	CSAPAPVNEQFF
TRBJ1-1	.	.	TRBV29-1	TGCAGCGTTGAACCCAGAAGAGGGGGCACTGAAGCTTTCTTT	CSVEPRRGGTEAFF
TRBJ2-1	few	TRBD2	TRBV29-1	TGCAGCGTTGATCTAGCGGGAGTCAACAATGAGCAGTTCTTC	CSVDLAGVNNEQFF
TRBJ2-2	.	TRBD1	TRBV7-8	TGTGCCAGCAGCTTATTTCGGGACAGCAAGTATTCGAAGAACACCGGGGAGCTGTTTTTT	CASSLFRDSKYSKNTGELFF
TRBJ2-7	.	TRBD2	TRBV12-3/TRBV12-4	TGTGCCAGCAGTTTCGCGGGAGTATTCGAGCAGTACTTC	CASSFAGVFEQYF
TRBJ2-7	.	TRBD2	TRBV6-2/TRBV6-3	TGTGCCAGCAGTTATGGTTGGTCTAGCGGGAACTACGAGCAGTACTTC	CASSYGWSSGNYEQYF
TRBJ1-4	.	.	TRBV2	TGTGCCACCGGAACGGCAACTAATGAAAAACTGTTTTTT	CATGTATNEKLFF
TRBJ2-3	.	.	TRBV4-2	TGTGCCAGCAGTCGAGGGCTAGGTCCAGATACGCAGTATTTT	CASSRGLGPDTQYF
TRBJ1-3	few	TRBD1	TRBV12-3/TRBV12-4	TGTGCCAGCAGTTTAGCGGGCCAGGGGGCTTCTGGAAACACCATATATTTT	CASSLAGQGASGNTIYF
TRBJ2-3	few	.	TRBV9	TGTGCCAGCAGCCCCGAGTGGGGGACTAGCACAGATACGCAGTATTTT	CASSPEWGTSTDTQYF
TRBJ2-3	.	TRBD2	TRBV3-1	TGTGCCAGCAGCCAAGGTTTAGTGCTAGCGGAGTACACAGATACGCAGTATTTT	CASSQGLVLAEYTDTQYF
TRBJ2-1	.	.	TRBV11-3	TGTGCCAACCGCCCTGAATTGGGGGACTCCTACAATGAGCAGTTCTTC	CANRPELGDSYNEQFF
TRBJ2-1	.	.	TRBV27	TGTGCCAGCACCTTCTTTGTAGGCAATGAGCAGTTCTTC	CASTFFVGNEQFF
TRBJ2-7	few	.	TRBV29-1	TGCAGCGTTGAAGGGTCAACCTACGAGCAGTACTTC	CSVEGSTYEQYF
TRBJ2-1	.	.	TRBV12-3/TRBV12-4	TGTGCCAGCAGTTTCGCTGGCCCCCAATACAATGAGCAGTTCTTC	CASSFAGPQYNEQFF
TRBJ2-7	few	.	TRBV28	TGTGCCAACCCGCCCGGAGACATCTACGAGCAGTACTTC	CANPPGDIYEQYF